Included here is one T cell receptor beta chain sequence, with context. This entry belongs to a study of blood T cell repertoires in COVID-19. The germline gives CDR1 LGHDT, CDR2 YNNKEL (reference sequence). The CDR3 has 14 amino acids. V lost 0 bases, J lost 8 bases, and 13 bases lay in between. Clones were sequenced by immunoSEQ multiplex PCR, and TCRdb holds only the in-frame ones, with some missing. The sample lists roughly 220,000 clones, approximately 90% occurring once. The rearrangement joins TRBV3-1 (or the pseudogene TRBV3-2) to TRBJ1-2; unclear D gene. Sequenced: PBMCs or T cells enriched from blood (not recorded which). The source of this sequence is a woman in her thirties or forties with acute COVID-19. The CDR3 region has the DNA TGTGCCAGCAGCCAAGATTTGGTTCCGGGGGGCTACACCTTC. Protein sequence: CASSQDLVPGGYTF.